One and the same sample provided the 24 T cell receptor beta chains below, sequenced in a study of blood T cell repertoires in COVID-19. Clones were sequenced by immunoSEQ multiplex PCR, and TCRdb holds only the in-frame ones, with some missing. The table records more than 95,000 clones, 90% to 95% of them present only once. The sample comprised peripheral blood. Receptor source: a man aged 45 to 65 with COVID-19, enrolled during active disease.

The CDR3 reads CASSRYNEQFF. The DNA of the CDR3 is TGTGCCAGCAGTCGCTACAATGAGCAGTTCTTC. The chain combines TRBV12-3 or TRBV12-4 with TRBJ2-1; no firm D call. V was trimmed by 5 bases and J by 3 bases, leaving 2 bases between them. This CDR3 is 11 amino acids long.

The chain links TRBV4-3 to TRBJ2-2; 9 bases fit TRBD1. CDR3 length equals 17 residues. The V gene's germline CDR1 is LGHNA and CDR2 YSLEER. V lost 1 base and J lost 5; bases outside the gene matches: 8. The CDR3 DNA follows: TGCGCCAGCAGCCAAGGGGCGGGACAGGGCTGGACCGGGGAGCTGTTTTTT. It encodes CASSQGAGQGWTGELFF.

V and J are TRBV28 and TRBJ1-4; D is possibly TRBD1 (6 bases). V was trimmed by 8 bases and J by 5 bases, leaving 12 bases between them. The CDR3 covers 13 residues. The germline V gene encodes CDR1 MDHEN and CDR2 SYDVKM. The CDR3 DNA reads as TGTGCCAGCCAGGGGTTGTTAAATGAAAAACTGTTTTTT. Its translation is CASQGLLNEKLFF. The full variable domain, rest sourced from reference TRBV28 and TRBJ1-4, is DVKVTQSSRYLVKRTGEKVFLECVQDMDHENMFWYRQDPGLGLRLIYFSYDVKMKEKGDIPEGYSVSREKKERFSLILESASTNQTSMYLCASQGLLNEKLFFGSGTQLSVL.

This clone was found a few times. V and J are TRBV6-5 and TRBJ1-5, with 7 bases aligning to TRBD1. This CDR3 region has 15 residues. V was clipped by 4 bases and J by 2 bases; unmatched bases: 5. Germline-derived CDR1 and CDR2 are MNHEY and SVGAGI. CDR3 DNA sequence: TGTGCCAGCAGTTCCCGACAGGGTGGCAATCAGCCCCAGCATTTT. Its protein product is CASSSRQGGNQPQHF.

This clone has just one count. The gene calls are TRBV5-1 and TRBJ2-1, with TRBD2 matching over 12 bases. CDR1 and CDR2 (germline): SGHRS, YFSETQ. After removal of 4 bases from V and 4 bases from J, the junction contained 15 bases not matched to a gene. The CDR3 is 19 amino acids. As DNA, the CDR3 is TGCGCCAGCAGCAGGATAGTGACTAGCGGGAGCCGCATTTACAATGAGCAGTTCTTC. Translated, it gives CASSRIVTSGSRIYNEQFF. Based on the CDR3 plus reference TRBV5-1 and TRBJ2-1, the full variable domain is KAGVTQTPRYLIKTRGQQVTLSCSPISGHRSVSWYQQTPGQGLQFLFEYFSETQRNKGNFPGRFSGRQFSNSRSEMNVSTLELGDSALYLCASSRIVTSGSRIYNEQFFGPGTRLTVL.

CDR3 region: CASSLDRGPRGYTF. CDR3 nucleotide sequence: TGTGCCAGCAGCTTAGATAGGGGTCCGCGTGGCTACACCTTC. The rearrangement joins TRBV11-2 to TRBJ1-2; D may be TRBD1 (5 bases). The CDR3 is made up of 14 amino acids. Trimming removed 0 bases at V and 7 bases at J, with 12 bases between. Germline CDR1 SGHAT, CDR2 FQNNGV.

V is TRBV19 and J is TRBJ1-1, with 10 bases aligning to TRBD1. V was clipped by 1 base and J by 0 bases; unmatched bases: 8. Germline-derived CDR1 and CDR2 are LNHDA and SQIVND (reference sequence). CDR3 size: 18 residues. CDR3: CASSIGPGQGRLNTEAFF. The CDR3 DNA follows: TGTGCCAGTAGTATAGGACCGGGACAGGGGAGATTGAACACTGAAGCTTTCTTT. The variable domain in full, with the rest retrieved from reference TRBV19 and TRBJ1-1, is DGGITQSPKYLFRKEGQNVTLSCEQNLNHDAMYWYRQDPGQGLRLIYYSQIVNDFQKGDIAEGYSVSREKKESFPLTVTSAQKNPTAFYLCASSIGPGQGRLNTEAFFGQGTRLTVV.

The V call is TRBV15, the J call TRBJ2-5; 9 nucleotides match TRBD2. V lost 3 bases, J lost 1 base, and 3 bases stayed unmatched. Per germline, CDR1 LNHNV and CDR2 YYDKDF (reference sequence). The CDR3 consists of 15 residues. The CDR3 bases are TGTGCCACCAGCAGGTTAGCGGGGGCCCAAGAGACCCAGTACTTC. Protein sequence: CATSRLAGAQETQYF.

The V call is TRBV4-1, the J call TRBJ1-1; 7 nucleotides match TRBD1. V shed 3 bases and J 8 bases; nucleotides not matched to a gene: 12. From germline, CDR1 is MGHRA and CDR2 YSYEKL. The CDR3 loop spans 15 amino acids. DNA for the CDR3: TGCGCCAGCAGCCAGCCCAGGGGGGTTGGGGCCGAAGCTTTCTTT. This gives the protein CASSQPRGVGAEAFF.

The CDR3 DNA follows: TGCGCCAGCAGCTTGGGACAGGGGGCCTACGAGCAGTACGTC. As protein: CASSLGQGAYEQYV. The J gene is TRBJ2-7, the V gene TRBV5-1; 9 bases are shared with TRBD1. Germline loops: CDR1 SGHRS, CDR2 YFSETQ. V was clipped by 0 bases and J by 2 bases; unmatched bases: 0. The CDR3 runs 14 residues.

This chain connects TRBV27 to TRBJ2-6; tentative D call: TRBD1 (6 bases). Germline CDR1 reads MNHEY; CDR2 reads SMNVEV (reference sequence). V was pared by 4 bases and J by 0 bases, with 7 bases between. The CDR3 spans 15 residues. The CDR3 is CASSSRGSGANVLTF. DNA of the CDR3: TGTGCCAGCAGTTCCAGGGGCTCTGGGGCCAACGTCCTGACTTTC.

The rearrangement joins TRBV2 to TRBJ2-1; no clear D gene. Deletions cut 3 bases from V and 12 bases from J, with 9 bases between. This CDR3 region has 11 residues. The germline gives CDR1 SNHLY, CDR2 FYNNEI. CDR3 in DNA: TGTGCCAGCAGTGAGGTAACTTGGCAGTTCTTC. Its translation: CASSEVTWQFF.

The chain is built from TRBV5-6 and TRBJ2-1; 9 nucleotides line up with TRBD2. With V trimmed by 4 bases and J by 8 bases, 10 bases remained unmatched. The CDR3 sequence is 15 residues long. Germline V gives CDR1 SGHDT, CDR2 YYEEEE. The CDR3 is CASSPWAGGHYEQFF. The CDR3 DNA reads TGTGCCAGCAGCCCGTGGGCGGGAGGGCACTATGAGCAGTTCTTC.

The CDR3 here is CASRSGGSNQPQHF. CDR3 DNA: TGTGCCAGCAGGTCCGGGGGTAGCAATCAGCCCCAGCATTTT. The chain combines TRBV28 with TRBJ1-5; possible D gene TRBD1, 5 bases. Germline V CDR1 and CDR2: MDHEN, SYDVKM. Trimming shortened V by 6 bases and J by 0 bases, and 9 bases separated the two germline ends. CDR3 length equals 14 residues.

J is TRBJ1-3 and V is TRBV19; D is unclear. The CDR3 is made up of 16 amino acids. Germline V gives CDR1 LNHDA, CDR2 SQIVND (reference sequence). V was clipped by 4 bases and J by 3 bases, with 16 bases between them. This CDR3 reads CASSTPGGPSGNTIYF. The CDR3 DNA is TGTGCCAGTAGTACTCCAGGAGGGCCAAGTGGAAACACCATATATTTT. Complete variable domain (other parts from reference TRBV19 and TRBJ1-3): DGGITQSPKYLFRKEGQNVTLSCEQNLNHDAMYWYRQDPGQGLRLIYYSQIVNDFQKGDIAEGYSVSREKKESFPLTVTSAQKNPTAFYLCASSTPGGPSGNTIYFGEGSWLTVV.

The rearrangement uses TRBV5-1 and TRBJ1-3; 7 nucleotides agree with TRBD1. The CDR3 extends over 15 amino acids. J gave up 0 bases and V 4 bases, and 4 bases lay outside the gene matches. Germline V gene sequence: CDR1 SGHRS, CDR2 YFSETQ. The CDR3 DNA reads TGCGCCAGCAGCCTAGGACAGGTCTCTGGAAACACCATATATTTT. Protein: CASSLGQVSGNTIYF.

V and J are TRBV6-4 and TRBJ2-7, with 7 nucleotides matching TRBD2. The CDR3 covers 15 residues. Germline V gene sequence: CDR1 MRHNA, CDR2 SNTAGT. After removal of 0 bases from V and 2 bases from J, the junction contained 4 bases not matched to a gene. The CDR3 here is CASSDSRGRAYEQYV. The CDR3, as DNA: TGTGCCAGCAGTGACTCGAGAGGGAGGGCCTACGAGCAGTACGTC.

This chain uses TRBV6-4 with TRBJ2-1, with 7 positions matching TRBD1. This CDR3 comprises 15 residues. Unmatched junction bases numbered 5, after V lost 4 bases and J lost 2 bases. The V gene's germline CDR1 is MRHNA and CDR2 SNTAGT. Here the CDR3 reads CASSVSGTAYNEQFF. Here the CDR3 DNA reads TGTGCCAGCAGTGTCTCCGGGACAGCCTACAATGAGCAGTTCTTC.

The rearrangement links TRBV9 to TRBJ1-6; no reliable D call. V was cut by 2 bases and J by 6 bases, with 6 bases left in between. The CDR3 is made up of 13 amino acids. CDR1 is SGDLS, CDR2 YYNGEE, per germline. DNA of the CDR3: TGTGCCAGCAGCGTGACACTTAATTCACCCCTCCACTTT. Translation gives CASSVTLNSPLHF.

This chain uses TRBV7-8 with TRBJ2-7; 7 bases align to TRBD2. J lost 4 bases, V lost 7 bases, and 13 bases had no gene match. CDR1 and CDR2 from the germline V gene are SGHVS and FQNEAQ. CDR3 length equals 15 residues. CDR3 coding DNA: TGTGCCAGCATGGACCCCCGAGGTAGCGGGTACGAGCAGTACTTC. This sequence encodes CASMDPRGSGYEQYF.

The J gene is TRBJ2-3, the V gene TRBV5-1; 11 nucleotides align to TRBD2. Germline lookup yields CDR1 SGHRS and CDR2 YFSETQ. The CDR3 length is 14 residues. The junction had 6 bases not matched to a gene; V was cut back by 4 bases and J by 8 bases. CDR3 amino acids: CASSDSGREGTQYF. CDR3 nucleotide sequence: TGCGCCAGCAGCGATAGCGGGAGGGAAGGTACGCAGTATTTT.

This chain joins TRBV30 and TRBJ1-1, with D perhaps matching TRBD1 (5 bases). This CDR3 region has 12 residues. Looked up from germline, CDR1 is GTSNPN and CDR2 is SVGIG (reference sequence). V dropped 4 bases and J dropped 6 bases, with 12 bases sitting between them. For the CDR3, the DNA is TGTGCCTGGAACGGGGGTATCGCTGAAGCTTTCTTT. Residues: CAWNGGIAEAFF.

This rearrangement joins TRBV18 to TRBJ2-2; D call uncertain. The CDR3 has 14 amino acids. Germline loops: CDR1 KGHSH, CDR2 LQKENI. V was pared by 2 bases and J by 7 bases, with 11 bases between. The CDR3 DNA follows: TGTGCCAGCTCACCAGGTGGAGAGGTCGGGGAGCTGTTTTTT. It yields the protein CASSPGGEVGELFF.

The sample holds a few counts of this clone. V is TRBV27 and J is TRBJ1-5, with D maybe TRBD1 (5 bases). Per the germline V gene, CDR1 is MNHEY and CDR2 is SMNVEV (reference sequence). Between the trimmed V and J ends, which lost 6 bases and 2 bases, there was a span of 17 bases. This CDR3 spans 16 amino acids. The CDR3 DNA is TGTGCCAGCAGCCCAAACAGGTTAAAAGGCAATCAGCCCCAGCATTTT. It yields the protein CASSPNRLKGNQPQHF.